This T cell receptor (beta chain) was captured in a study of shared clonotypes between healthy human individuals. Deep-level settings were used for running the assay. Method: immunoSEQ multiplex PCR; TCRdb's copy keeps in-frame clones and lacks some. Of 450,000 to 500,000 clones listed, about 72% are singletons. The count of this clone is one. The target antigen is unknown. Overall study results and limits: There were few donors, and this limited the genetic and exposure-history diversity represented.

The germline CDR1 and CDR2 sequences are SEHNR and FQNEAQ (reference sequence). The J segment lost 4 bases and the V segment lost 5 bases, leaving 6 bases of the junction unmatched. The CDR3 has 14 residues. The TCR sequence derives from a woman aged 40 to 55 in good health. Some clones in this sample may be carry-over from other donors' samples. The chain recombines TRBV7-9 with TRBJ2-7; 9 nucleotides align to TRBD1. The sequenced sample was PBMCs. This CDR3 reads CASSHRGHQYEQYF. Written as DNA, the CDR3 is TGTGCCAGCAGCCACAGGGGGCATCAATACGAGCAGTACTTC.